Listed here is a single T cell receptor (beta chain). What it binds is not known. The record originates from a study of neurological immune-mediated disorders. Study-wide points: CDR3 amino acid sequences of expanded clones were not shared across subjects, a result suggesting private repertoires in all groups. No clinical or MRI feature was associated with the multiple sclerosis repertoire cluster.

V lost 3 bases to trimming and J lost 0 bases, with 8 bases between them. CDR1 and CDR2 from the germline V gene are DFQATT and SNEGSKA (reference sequence). This CDR3 has 14 residues. The sample's time point: longitudinal time-point 2. Source material was 2 million unsorted PBMCs, stored at -80 °C in RNAlater. It was by 5'RACE with 10-nucleotide random UMIs that the cDNA was made. Via MiXCR, TCRdb re-called the 5' RACE reads, giving one row per CDR3 protein. The sample yields 65,000 to 95,000 distinct CDR3 sequences, 5.8% seen once. The chain uses TRBV20-1 and TRBJ2-2; D is undetermined. This clonotype was sampled from a woman aged 60-75 years with multiple sclerosis. Sequencing input: PBMCs. CDR3 region: CSASQVANTGELFF. Here the CDR3 DNA reads TGCAGTGCTAGTCAGGTGGCGAACACCGGGGAGCTGTTTTTT.